These 5 T cell receptor beta chains were sequenced from one sample in a study of cytomegalovirus exposure and HLA in healthy donors. Primers: 60 Vbeta forward and 13 Jbeta reverse. Some clones are missing from TCRdb's copy, which holds only in-frame ones; the method was immunoSEQ multiplex PCR. The sample shows about 200,000 clones, approximately 85% of them seen only once. Sequencing input: PBMCs. All receptors come from a girl under 18 in good health and CMV-seropositive.

The V and J genes are TRBV5-1 and TRBJ2-5; D call uncertain. V lost 2 bases and J lost 3, with 8 bases in between. The CDR3 totals 13 residues. Per germline, CDR1 SGHRS and CDR2 YFSETQ. The CDR3 bases are TGCGCCAGCAGCTTCCAGGTGAAAGAGACCCAGTACTTC. Protein sequence: CASSFQVKETQYF.

This sequence joins TRBV7-9 and TRBJ2-3; TRBD1 matches at 7 bases. V shed 1 base and J 3 bases; nucleotides not matched to a gene: 4. The germline CDR1 and CDR2 sequences are SEHNR and FQNEAQ (reference sequence). The CDR3 runs to 15 residues. This CDR3 reads CASSLDRGTTDTQYF. The CDR3 nucleotides are TGTGCCAGCAGCTTAGACAGGGGAACGACAGATACGCAGTATTTT.

The V call is TRBV25-1, the J call TRBJ2-3; D might be TRBD2 (6 bases). CDR1 MGHDK and CDR2 SYGVNS come from the germline V gene. The CDR3 extends over 16 amino acids. Trimming stripped 4 bases from V and 0 bases from J, with 14 bases between. The CDR3 region is CASSAPRRASTDTQYF. The DNA of the CDR3 is TGTGCCAGCAGTGCACCTCGGAGGGCTAGCACAGATACGCAGTATTTT.

V gene TRBV2 combines with J gene TRBJ1-6, with 10 bases fitting TRBD1. From germline, CDR1 is SNHLY and CDR2 FYNNEI. After removal of 7 bases from V and 10 bases from J, the junction contained 10 bases not matched to a gene. There are 15 residues in the CDR3. CDR3 in amino acids: CASTPWDRGSSPLHF. CDR3 nucleotide sequence: TGTGCCAGCACCCCGTGGGACAGGGGTTCGTCACCCCTCCACTTT.

This clone was seen a few times. V usage is TRBV6-5 and J usage is TRBJ1-1; D not resolved. Germline CDR1 is MNHEY and CDR2 is SVGAGI. There are 13 residues in the CDR3. V lost 2 bases and J 5 bases, leaving 9 bases between the germline ends. CDR3 DNA: TGTGCCAGCAGTTACCCCGGGTGGACTGAAGCTTTCTTT. Its translation is CASSYPGWTEAFF.